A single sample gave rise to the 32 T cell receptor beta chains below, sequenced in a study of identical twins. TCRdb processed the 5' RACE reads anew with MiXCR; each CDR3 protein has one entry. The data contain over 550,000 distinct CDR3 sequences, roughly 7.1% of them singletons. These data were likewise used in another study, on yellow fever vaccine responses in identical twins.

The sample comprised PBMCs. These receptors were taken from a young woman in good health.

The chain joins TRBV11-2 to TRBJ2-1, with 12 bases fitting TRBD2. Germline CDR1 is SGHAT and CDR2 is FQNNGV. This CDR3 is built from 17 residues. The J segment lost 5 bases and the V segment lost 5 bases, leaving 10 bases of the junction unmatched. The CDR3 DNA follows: TGTGCCAGCAGCCCACGGACTAGCGGGGAATTACACAATGAGCAGTTCTTC. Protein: CASSPRTSGELHNEQFF. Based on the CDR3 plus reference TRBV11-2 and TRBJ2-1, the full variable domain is EAGVAQSPRYKIIEKRQSVAFWCNPISGHATLYWYQQILGQGPKLLIQFQNNGVVDDSQLPKDRFSAERLKGVDSTLKIQPAKLEDSAVYLCASSPRTSGELHNEQFFGPGTRLTVL.

The CDR3: CSAVQGIGEKLFF. CDR3 bases: TGCAGTGCAGTACAGGGGATAGGTGAAAAACTGTTTTTT. V and J are TRBV20-1 and TRBJ1-4, with TRBD1 matching 7 bases. Germline V gene sequence: CDR1 DFQATT, CDR2 SNEGSKA (reference sequence). The V segment lost 6 bases and the J segment 7 bases; nucleotides outside the gene matches: 8. The CDR3 runs to 13 residues.

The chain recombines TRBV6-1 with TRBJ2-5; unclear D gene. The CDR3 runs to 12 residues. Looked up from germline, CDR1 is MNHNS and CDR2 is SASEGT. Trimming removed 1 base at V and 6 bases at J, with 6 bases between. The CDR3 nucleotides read TGTGCCAGCAGTGAAGATCGGAAGACCCAGTACTTC. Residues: CASSEDRKTQYF.

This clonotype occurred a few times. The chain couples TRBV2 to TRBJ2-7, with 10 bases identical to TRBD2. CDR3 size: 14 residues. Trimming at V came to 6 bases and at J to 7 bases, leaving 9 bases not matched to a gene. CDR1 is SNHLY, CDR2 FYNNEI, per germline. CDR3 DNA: TGTGCCAGCAGCCTACTAGCGGGAATGTGGGAGCAGTACTTC. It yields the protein CASSLLAGMWEQYF.

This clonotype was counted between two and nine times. The CDR3 region is CASSHGVSYEQYV. CDR3 nucleotide sequence: TGTGCCAGCAGCCATGGGGTATCCTACGAGCAGTACGTC. The chain carries TRBV3-1 and TRBJ2-7; D call uncertain. Trimming left V 3 bases short and J 1 base short, with 7 bases between. Germline V gives CDR1 LGHDT, CDR2 YNNKEL (reference sequence). The CDR3 is made up of 13 amino acids.

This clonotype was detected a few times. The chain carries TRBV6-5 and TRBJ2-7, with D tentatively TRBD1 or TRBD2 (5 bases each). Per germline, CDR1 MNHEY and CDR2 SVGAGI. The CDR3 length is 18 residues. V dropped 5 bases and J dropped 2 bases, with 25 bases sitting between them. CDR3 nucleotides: TGTGCCAGCAGTCACGACAGACCCGGGACCCCCTACCCCTACGAGCAGTACTTC. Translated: CASSHDRPGTPYPYEQYF.

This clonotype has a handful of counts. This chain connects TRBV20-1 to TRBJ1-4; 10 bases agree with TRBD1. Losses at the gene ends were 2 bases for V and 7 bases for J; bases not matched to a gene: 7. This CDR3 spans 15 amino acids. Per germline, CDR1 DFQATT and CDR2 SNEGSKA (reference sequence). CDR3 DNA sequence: TGCAGTGCTAGACAGCTGACAGGGGGCACTGAAAAACTGTTTTTT. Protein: CSARQLTGGTEKLFF.

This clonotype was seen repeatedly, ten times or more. The DNA of the CDR3 is TGTGCCAGCAGTTTTGTAGGGGCCGGCACAGATACGCAGTATTTT. Its protein product is CASSFVGAGTDTQYF. The rearrangement joins TRBV28 to TRBJ2-3; a weak D match, TRBD1 (5 bases). CDR3 length: 15 amino acids. Germline V gives CDR1 MDHEN, CDR2 SYDVKM. Trimming took off 3 bases at V and 1 base at J, with 11 bases between the two ends.

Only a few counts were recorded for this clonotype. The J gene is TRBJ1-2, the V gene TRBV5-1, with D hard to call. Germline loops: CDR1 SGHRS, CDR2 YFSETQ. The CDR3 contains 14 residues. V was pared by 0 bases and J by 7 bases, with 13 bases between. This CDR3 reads CASSLEGLGGGYTF. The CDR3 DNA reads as TGCGCCAGCAGCTTGGAAGGTCTGGGTGGTGGCTACACCTTC.

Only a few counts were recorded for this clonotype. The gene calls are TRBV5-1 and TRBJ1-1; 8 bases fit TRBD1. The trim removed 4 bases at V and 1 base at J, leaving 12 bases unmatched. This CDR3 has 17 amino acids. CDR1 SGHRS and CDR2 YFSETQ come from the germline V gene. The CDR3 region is CASSLRGTGPPNTEAFF. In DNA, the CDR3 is TGCGCCAGCAGCCTCCGAGGGACAGGTCCCCCGAACACTGAAGCTTTCTTT.

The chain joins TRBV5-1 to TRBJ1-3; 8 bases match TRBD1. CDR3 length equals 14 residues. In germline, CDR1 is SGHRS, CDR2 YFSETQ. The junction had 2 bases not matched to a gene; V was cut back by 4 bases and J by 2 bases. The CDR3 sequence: CASSQGAPGNTIYF. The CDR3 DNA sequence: TGCGCCAGCAGCCAGGGGGCCCCTGGAAACACCATATATTTT.

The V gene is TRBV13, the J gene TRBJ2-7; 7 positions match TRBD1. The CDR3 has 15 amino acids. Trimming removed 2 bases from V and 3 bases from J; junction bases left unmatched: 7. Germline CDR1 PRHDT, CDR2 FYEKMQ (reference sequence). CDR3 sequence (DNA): TGTGCCAGCAGCTTATCGGGACAGAATATCTACGAGCAGTACTTC. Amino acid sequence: CASSLSGQNIYEQYF.

The CDR3 sequence: CASSVVPVGEQYF. The CDR3 region has the DNA TGTGCCAGCAGCGTAGTTCCCGTCGGAGAGCAGTACTTC. This chain links TRBV11-2 with TRBJ2-7; D ambiguous. This CDR3 has 13 amino acids. The V and J ends lost 5 bases and 7 bases respectively, with 15 bases between them. Germline CDR1 SGHAT, CDR2 FQNNGV.

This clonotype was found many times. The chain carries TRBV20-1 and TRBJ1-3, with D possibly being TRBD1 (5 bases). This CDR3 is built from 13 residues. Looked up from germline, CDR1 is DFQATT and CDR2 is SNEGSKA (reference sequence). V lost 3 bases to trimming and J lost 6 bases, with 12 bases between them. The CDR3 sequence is CSARIGGTNTIYF. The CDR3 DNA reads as TGCAGTGCTAGGATTGGGGGAACAAACACCATATATTTT.

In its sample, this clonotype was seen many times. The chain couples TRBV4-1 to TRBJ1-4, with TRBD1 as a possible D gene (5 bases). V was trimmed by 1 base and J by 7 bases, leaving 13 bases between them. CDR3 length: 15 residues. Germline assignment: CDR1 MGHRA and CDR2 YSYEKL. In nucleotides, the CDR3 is TGCGCCAGCAGCCAAGCCGGGACTGGCTTTGAAAAACTGTTTTTT. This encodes CASSQAGTGFEKLFF.

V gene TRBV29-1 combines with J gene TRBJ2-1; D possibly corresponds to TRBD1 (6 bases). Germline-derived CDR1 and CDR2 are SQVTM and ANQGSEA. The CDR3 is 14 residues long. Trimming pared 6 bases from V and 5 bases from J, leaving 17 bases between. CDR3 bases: TGCAGCGTCCAGGGACAACAGAAAGACAATGAGCAGTTCTTC. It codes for CSVQGQQKDNEQFF.

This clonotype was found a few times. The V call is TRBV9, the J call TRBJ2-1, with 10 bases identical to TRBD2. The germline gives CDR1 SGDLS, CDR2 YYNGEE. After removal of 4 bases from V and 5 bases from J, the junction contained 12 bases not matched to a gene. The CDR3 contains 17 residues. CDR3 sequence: CASSRNIAGGTNNEQFF. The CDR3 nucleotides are TGTGCCAGCAGCAGAAATATAGCGGGGGGCACTAACAATGAGCAGTTCTTC.

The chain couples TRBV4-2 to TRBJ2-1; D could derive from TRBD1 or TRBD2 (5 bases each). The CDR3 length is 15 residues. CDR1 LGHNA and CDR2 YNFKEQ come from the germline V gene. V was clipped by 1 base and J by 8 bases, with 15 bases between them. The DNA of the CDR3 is TGTGCCAGCAGCCAAGGACATGAGGTGGGGGATGAGCAGTTCTTC. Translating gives CASSQGHEVGDEQFF.

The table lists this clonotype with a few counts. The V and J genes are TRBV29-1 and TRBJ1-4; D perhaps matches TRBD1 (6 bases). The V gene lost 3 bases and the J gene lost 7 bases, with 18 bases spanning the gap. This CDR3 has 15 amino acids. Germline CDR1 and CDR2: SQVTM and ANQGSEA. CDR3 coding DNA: TGCAGCGTTGATGCCGGTGGGGGGGCGGCTGAAAAACTGTTTTTT. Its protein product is CSVDAGGGAAEKLFF.

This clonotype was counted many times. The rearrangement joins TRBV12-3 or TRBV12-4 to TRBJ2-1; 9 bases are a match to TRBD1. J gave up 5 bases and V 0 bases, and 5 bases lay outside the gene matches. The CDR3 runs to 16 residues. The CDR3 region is CASSLAQGQGNNEQFF. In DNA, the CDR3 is TGTGCCAGCAGTTTAGCGCAAGGACAGGGGAACAATGAGCAGTTCTTC.

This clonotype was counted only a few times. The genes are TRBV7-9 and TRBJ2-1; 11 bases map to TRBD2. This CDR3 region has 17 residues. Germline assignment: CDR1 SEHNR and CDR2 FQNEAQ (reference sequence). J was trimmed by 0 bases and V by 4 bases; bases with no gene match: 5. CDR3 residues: CASSWGTSGGSYNEQFF. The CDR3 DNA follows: TGTGCCAGCAGCTGGGGGACTAGCGGAGGCTCCTACAATGAGCAGTTCTTC.

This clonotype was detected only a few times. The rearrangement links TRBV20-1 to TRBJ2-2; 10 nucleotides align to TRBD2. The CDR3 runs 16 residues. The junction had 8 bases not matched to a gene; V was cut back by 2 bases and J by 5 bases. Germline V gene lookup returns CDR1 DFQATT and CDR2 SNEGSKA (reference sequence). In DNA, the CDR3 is TGCAGTGCTAGACCTCCCGGGACTAGCGTTACCGGGGAGCTGTTTTTT. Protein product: CSARPPGTSVTGELFF.

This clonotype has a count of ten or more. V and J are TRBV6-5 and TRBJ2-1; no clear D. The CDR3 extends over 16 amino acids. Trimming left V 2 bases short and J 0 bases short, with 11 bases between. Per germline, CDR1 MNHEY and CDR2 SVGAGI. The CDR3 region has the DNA TGTGCCAGCAGTTACGAACTGCCAAGCTCCTACAATGAGCAGTTCTTC. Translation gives CASSYELPSSYNEQFF.

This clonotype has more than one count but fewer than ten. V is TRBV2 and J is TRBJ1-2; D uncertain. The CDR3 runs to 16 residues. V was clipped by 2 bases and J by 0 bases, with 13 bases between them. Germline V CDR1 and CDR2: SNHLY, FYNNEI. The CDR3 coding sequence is TGTGCCAGCAGTGAAATCCCCGAAGGGACTAACTATGGCTACACCTTC. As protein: CASSEIPEGTNYGYTF.

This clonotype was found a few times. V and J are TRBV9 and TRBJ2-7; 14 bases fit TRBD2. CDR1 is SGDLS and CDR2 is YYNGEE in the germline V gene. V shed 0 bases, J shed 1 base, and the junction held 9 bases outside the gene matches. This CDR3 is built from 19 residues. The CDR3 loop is CASSVGYTGLAGGSYEQYV. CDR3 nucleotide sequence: TGTGCCAGCAGCGTAGGCTATACCGGACTAGCGGGGGGATCCTACGAGCAGTACGTC.

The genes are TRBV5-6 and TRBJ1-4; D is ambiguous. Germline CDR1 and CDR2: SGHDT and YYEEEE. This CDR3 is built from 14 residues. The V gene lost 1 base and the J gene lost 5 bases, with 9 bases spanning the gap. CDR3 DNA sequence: TGTGCCAGCAGCTTGACCCTGGAGAATGAAAAACTGTTTTTT. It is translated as CASSLTLENEKLFF.

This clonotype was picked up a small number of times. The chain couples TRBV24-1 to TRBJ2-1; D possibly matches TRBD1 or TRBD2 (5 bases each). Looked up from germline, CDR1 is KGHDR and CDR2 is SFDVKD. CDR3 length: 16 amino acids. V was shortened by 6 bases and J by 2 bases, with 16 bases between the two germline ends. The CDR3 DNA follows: TGTGCCACCAGTACGGGACGGATCAGCACCTACAATGAGCAGTTCTTC. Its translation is CATSTGRISTYNEQFF.

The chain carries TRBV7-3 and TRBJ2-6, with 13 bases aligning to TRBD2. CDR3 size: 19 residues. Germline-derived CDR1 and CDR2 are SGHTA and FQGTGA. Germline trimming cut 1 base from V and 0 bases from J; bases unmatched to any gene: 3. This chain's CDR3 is CASSLRGLAGSSGANVLTF. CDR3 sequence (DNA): TGTGCCAGCAGCTTAAGGGGACTAGCGGGGAGCTCTGGGGCCAACGTCCTGACTTTC.

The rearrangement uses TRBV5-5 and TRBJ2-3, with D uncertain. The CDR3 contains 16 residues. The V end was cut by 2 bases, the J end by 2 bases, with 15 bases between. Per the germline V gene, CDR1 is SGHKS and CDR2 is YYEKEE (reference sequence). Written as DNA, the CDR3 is TGTGCCAGCAGCTTAGGTCTTCAGCTGGTCACAGATACGCAGTATTTT. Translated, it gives CASSLGLQLVTDTQYF.

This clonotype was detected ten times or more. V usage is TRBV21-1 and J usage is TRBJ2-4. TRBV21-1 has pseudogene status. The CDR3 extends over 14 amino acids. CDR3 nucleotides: TGTGCCAGCTTAAAGCCCCTAGCCAAAAACATTCAGTACTTC. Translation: CASLKPLAKNIQYF.

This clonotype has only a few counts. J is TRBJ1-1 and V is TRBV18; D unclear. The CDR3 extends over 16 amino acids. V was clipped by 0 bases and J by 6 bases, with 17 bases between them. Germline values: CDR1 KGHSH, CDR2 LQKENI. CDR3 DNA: TGTGCCAGCTCACCACCGATTTCTTCGGGGAATGCTGAAGCTTTCTTT. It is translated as CASSPPISSGNAEAFF.

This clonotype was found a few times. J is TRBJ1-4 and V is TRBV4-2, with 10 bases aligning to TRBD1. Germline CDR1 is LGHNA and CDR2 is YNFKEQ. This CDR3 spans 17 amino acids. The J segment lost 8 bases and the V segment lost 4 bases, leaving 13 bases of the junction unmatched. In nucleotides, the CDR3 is TGTGCCAGCAGCCGCATCTGGACAGGGGGAACCGCGGAAAAACTGTTTTTT. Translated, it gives CASSRIWTGGTAEKLFF.